The 19 T cell receptor beta chains presented below share a single source sample, sequenced in a study of T cells in narcolepsy. The assay was immunoSEQ multiplex PCR, and TCRdb's table has in-frame clones only and misses some. This table holds around 32,000 clones, 75% to 85% found once. The sequenced sample was CD45RA- memory CD4+ T cells from PBMCs. These receptors were taken from a human donor with narcolepsy.

The rearrangement links TRBV28 to TRBJ2-3; D gene unclear. The CDR3 contains 13 residues. Germline values: CDR1 MDHEN, CDR2 SYDVKM. The germline V and J ends were trimmed by 6 bases and 6 bases, with 13 bases remaining between them. CDR3 loop: CASRDPGVDTQYF. In DNA, the CDR3 is TGTGCCAGCAGAGATCCCGGAGTGGATACGCAGTATTTT.

The chain has TRBV11-2 and TRBJ2-2; D might be TRBD2 (5 bases). CDR1 is SGHAT, CDR2 FQNNGV, per germline. CDR3 length: 16 residues. V lost 5 bases and J lost 6, with 19 bases in between. The CDR3 DNA reads as TGTGCCAGCAGCCGACTATCGGGCCAAACCTCCGGGGAGCTGTTTTTT. Amino acids: CASSRLSGQTSGELFF.

This chain joins TRBV4-2 and TRBJ2-1; the match to TRBD2 covers 8 bases. This CDR3 contains 17 residues. V trimming: 3 bases; J trimming: 5 bases; junction bases outside the gene matches: 12. CDR1 is LGHNA and CDR2 is YNFKEQ in the germline V gene. The CDR3 loop reads CASSQHTAGGGNNEQFF. In DNA, the CDR3 is TGTGCCAGCAGCCAGCATACCGCGGGGGGCGGAAACAATGAGCAGTTCTTC.

This clone was recorded only once. This rearrangement joins TRBV6-1 to TRBJ2-7, with D possibly matching TRBD2 (5 bases). CDR1 and CDR2 (germline): MNHNS, SASEGT. This CDR3 comprises 13 residues. The V gene lost 8 bases and the J gene lost 5 bases, with 16 bases spanning the gap. The chain's CDR3 is CASSSSFGNEQYF. The CDR3 nucleotides are TGTGCCAGCTCTTCCTCCTTCGGGAACGAGCAGTACTTC.

This rearrangement joins TRBV10-3 to TRBJ2-3, with D possibly TRBD2 on 6 matching bases. Per the germline V gene, CDR1 is ENHRY and CDR2 is SYGVKD. Trimming left V 6 bases short and J 3 bases short, with 22 bases between. The CDR3 runs 17 residues. The CDR3 DNA follows: TGTGCCATCAGGGCTCCGGGACTGGCGTTGGGGACAGATACGCAGTATTTT. As protein: CAIRAPGLALGTDTQYF.

This clone has just a few counts. The chain combines TRBV5-1 with TRBJ2-6; no definite D call. This CDR3 region has 14 residues. V lost 0 bases and J 4 bases, leaving 5 bases between the germline ends. Germline V CDR1 and CDR2: SGHRS, YFSETQ. CDR3 region: CASSLEAGANVLTF. CDR3 DNA sequence: TGCGCCAGCAGCTTGGAGGCCGGGGCCAACGTCCTGACTTTC.

The chain has TRBV5-8 and TRBJ1-5; tentatively, D is TRBD1 (5 bases). Trimming removed 7 bases at V and 6 bases at J, with 14 bases between. This CDR3 comprises 13 residues. Germline loops: CDR1 SGHTS, CDR2 YDEGEE. The CDR3 spells CASHFSQGQPQHF. Here the CDR3 DNA reads TGTGCCAGCCACTTCAGCCAGGGTCAGCCCCAGCATTTT. Looking up the rest from reference TRBV5-8 and TRBJ1-5 gives the full variable domain: EAGVTQSPTHLIKTRGQQATLRCSPISGHTSVYWYQQALGLGLQFLLWYDEGEERNRGNFPPRFSGRQFPNYSSELNVNALELEDSALYLCASHFSQGQPQHFGDGTRLSIL.

This clone was seen a few times. The chain has TRBV2 and TRBJ2-7; D is unclear. Germline loops: CDR1 SNHLY, CDR2 FYNNEI. This CDR3 contains 13 residues. The ends were cut back, 6 bases at V and 7 bases at J, with 16 bases in the middle. The CDR3: CASSRRSVEEQYF. CDR3 nucleotides: TGTGCCAGCAGCCGTAGATCCGTAGAAGAGCAGTACTTC.

The V and J genes are TRBV19 and TRBJ1-5; 7 bases line up with TRBD1. The J segment lost 4 bases and the V segment lost 5 bases, leaving 20 bases of the junction unmatched. Germline CDR1 reads LNHDA; CDR2 reads SQIVND (reference sequence). This CDR3 is 19 amino acids long. DNA of the CDR3: TGTGCCAGTAGTGGAGCCATCGGGACAGCCCCTCGAGGGAATCAGCCCCAGCATTTT. Translation: CASSGAIGTAPRGNQPQHF. Looking up the rest from reference TRBV19 and TRBJ1-5 gives the full variable domain: DGGITQSPKYLFRKEGQNVTLSCEQNLNHDAMYWYRQDPGQGLRLIYYSQIVNDFQKGDIAEGYSVSREKKESFPLTVTSAQKNPTAFYLCASSGAIGTAPRGNQPQHFGDGTRLSIL.

The J gene is TRBJ2-3, the V gene TRBV15; a possible D gene is TRBD2 (5 bases). Germline-derived CDR1 and CDR2 are LNHNV and YYDKDF (reference sequence). V lost 2 bases and J lost 1, with 10 bases in between. CDR3 length: 15 residues. The CDR3 coding sequence is TGTGCCACCAGCAGATCCCTAGCTGGCACAGATACGCAGTATTTT. Translated, it gives CATSRSLAGTDTQYF.

The CDR3 DNA sequence: TGTGCCAGCAGTACCAGACAGTCGAATCAGCCCCAGCATTTT. Protein product: CASSTRQSNQPQHF. The chain combines TRBV6-5 with TRBJ1-5; TRBD1 is a possible D gene (5 bases). Trimming cost V 5 bases and J 4 bases, with 12 bases left between them. Germline-derived CDR1 and CDR2 are MNHEY and SVGAGI. The CDR3 is made up of 14 amino acids.

This chain uses TRBV6-1 with TRBJ1-2; no firm D call. CDR1 and CDR2 (germline): MNHNS, SASEGT. This CDR3 has 13 amino acids. V lost 2 bases and J lost 8, with 12 bases in between. The CDR3 is CASSESITGGYTF. The CDR3 DNA reads as TGTGCCAGCAGTGAATCTATCACGGGAGGCTACACCTTC.

DNA for the CDR3: TGTGCCAGCAGCCCCCTTACTACCACCTACGAGCAGTACTTC. Its protein is CASSPLTTTYEQYF. The chain carries TRBV7-2 and TRBJ2-7; D gene unclear. The germline V and J ends were trimmed by 5 bases and 2 bases, with 13 bases remaining between them. Germline V gene lookup returns CDR1 SGHTA and CDR2 FQGNSA. The CDR3 totals 14 residues.

This clone is medium-sized in the sample. The chain uses TRBV6-1 and TRBJ2-7; D is perhaps TRBD1 or TRBD2 (5 bases each). The germline V gene encodes CDR1 MNHNS and CDR2 SASEGT. The CDR3 extends over 16 amino acids. V was pared by 3 bases and J by 3 bases, with 18 bases between. The CDR3 sequence is CASSDLVLGTLYEQYF. For the CDR3, the DNA is TGTGCCAGCAGTGATCTCGTTTTAGGGACCCTCTACGAGCAGTACTTC.

Here the CDR3 reads CASSQGGRTDTQYF. In DNA form, the CDR3 reads TGTGCCAGCAGCCAGGGTGGACGTACAGATACGCAGTATTTT. The chain carries TRBV11-1 and TRBJ2-3, with D possibly matching TRBD1 (5 bases). Trimming took 5 bases from V and 3 from J, leaving 12 bases between them. Germline CDR1 reads SGHAT; CDR2 reads FQDESV (reference sequence). The CDR3 contains 14 residues. Full variable domain (outside the CDR3, taken from reference TRBV11-1 and TRBJ2-3): EAEVAQSPRYKITEKSQAVAFWCDPISGHATLYWYRQILGQGPELLVQFQDESVVDDSQLPKDRFSAERLKGVDSTLKIQPAELGDSAMYLCASSQGGRTDTQYFGPGTRLTVL.

The chain carries TRBV5-4 and TRBJ2-1; 7 bases match TRBD2. CDR3 length: 16 amino acids. The junction had 9 bases not matched to a gene; V was cut back by 1 base and J by 5 bases. CDR1 and CDR2 from the germline V gene are SGHNT and YYREEE (reference sequence). In DNA form, the CDR3 reads TGTGCCAGCAGCTTGAGTACACGGGGAGGGGACAATGAGCAGTTCTTC. Its protein is CASSLSTRGGDNEQFF.

V gene TRBV9 combines with J gene TRBJ1-4; a weak D match, TRBD1 (5 bases). The germline CDR1 and CDR2 sequences are SGDLS and YYNGEE. The CDR3 sequence is 14 residues long. V shed 2 bases and J shed 5 bases, with 10 bases lying between them. The CDR3 here is CASSVAGNNEKLFF. In DNA form, the CDR3 reads TGTGCCAGCAGCGTTGCAGGGAACAATGAAAAACTGTTTTTT.

This clone occurred a few times. This chain links TRBV7-2 with TRBJ1-6; TRBD1 agrees at 7 bases. Germline V CDR1 and CDR2: SGHTA, FQGNSA. V was pared by 4 bases and J by 6 bases, with 12 bases of the junction left unmatched. This CDR3 contains 17 residues. In nucleotides, the CDR3 is TGTGCCAGCAGCTCGAGGGGGGGACAGCCCTCTAATTCACCCCTCCACTTT. Its protein product is CASSSRGGQPSNSPLHF.

This clone was recorded a few times. V and J are TRBV6-1 and TRBJ1-2; D possibly corresponds to TRBD1 (6 bases). Germline CDR1 and CDR2: MNHNS and SASEGT. Trimming pared 5 bases from V and 7 bases from J, leaving 14 bases between. This CDR3 region has 13 residues. As DNA, the CDR3 is TGTGCCAGCAGTCTAAACGACAGGACTGGCTACACCTTC. This codes for CASSLNDRTGYTF.